The following is a T cell receptor (beta chain) sequence with its context. Its specificity is unknown. This sample was taken from a study of cytomegalovirus exposure and HLA in healthy donors. PCR involved 60 Vbeta and 13 Jbeta primers. This table comes from immunoSEQ multiplex PCR, and its TCRdb copy is limited to in-frame clones, with some not included. The sample carries 100,000 to 120,000 clones, 65% to 80% recorded once. The CDR3 contains 15 residues. V was shortened by 7 bases and J by 4 bases, with 19 bases between the two germline ends. From germline, CDR1 is SEHNR and CDR2 FQNEAQ (reference sequence). Findings of the study overall: Across donors, most TCRs were seen rarely, yet some public ones were widespread. The classifier was said to identify cytomegalovirus status with high specificity and sensitivity. A later analysis found most CMV-associated TCR beta chains apparently HLA-restricted.

This clonotype was obtained from a man under 40 in good health and CMV-seropositive. Input material: PBMCs. The J gene is TRBJ2-5, the V gene TRBV7-9, with a possible D match to TRBD1 (6 bases). In nucleotides, the CDR3 is TGTGCCAGCACCCAATGGGGGCTTACCCCAGAGACCCAGTACTTC. Translated, it gives CASTQWGLTPETQYF.